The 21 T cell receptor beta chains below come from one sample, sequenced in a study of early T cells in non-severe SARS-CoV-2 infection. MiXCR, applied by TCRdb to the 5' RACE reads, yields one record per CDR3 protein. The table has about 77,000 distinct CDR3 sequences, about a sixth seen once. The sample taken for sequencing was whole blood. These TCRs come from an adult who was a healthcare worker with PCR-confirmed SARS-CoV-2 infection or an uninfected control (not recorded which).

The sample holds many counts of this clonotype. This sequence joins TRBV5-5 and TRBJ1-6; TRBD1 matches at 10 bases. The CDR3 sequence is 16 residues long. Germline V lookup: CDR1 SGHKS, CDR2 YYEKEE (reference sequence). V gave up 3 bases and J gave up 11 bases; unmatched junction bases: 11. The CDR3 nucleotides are TGTGCCAGCAGCTGGTCCCCGGGACAGGGGATCGCACCCCTCCACTTT. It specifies CASSWSPGQGIAPLHF.

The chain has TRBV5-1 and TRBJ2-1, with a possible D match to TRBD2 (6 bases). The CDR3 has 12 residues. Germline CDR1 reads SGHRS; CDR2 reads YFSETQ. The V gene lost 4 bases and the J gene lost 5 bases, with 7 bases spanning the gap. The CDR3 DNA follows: TGCGCCAGCAGCGGACTACACAATGAGCAGTTCTTC. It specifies CASSGLHNEQFF.

The CDR3 reads CASTEGAIPNYGYTF. CDR3 nucleotides: TGTGCCAGCACTGAGGGGGCTATACCCAACTATGGCTACACCTTC. V is TRBV12-3 or TRBV12-4 and J is TRBJ1-2; the match to TRBD1 covers 7 bases. The ends lost 7 bases at V and 2 bases at J; junction bases unmatched: 10. The CDR3 runs to 15 residues.

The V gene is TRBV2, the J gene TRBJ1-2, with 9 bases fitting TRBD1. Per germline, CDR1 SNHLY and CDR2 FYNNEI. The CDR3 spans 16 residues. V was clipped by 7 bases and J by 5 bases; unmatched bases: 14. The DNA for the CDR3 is TGTGCCAGCACCTGGACAGGGGCGCGATACTCTTATGGCTACACCTTC. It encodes CASTWTGARYSYGYTF.

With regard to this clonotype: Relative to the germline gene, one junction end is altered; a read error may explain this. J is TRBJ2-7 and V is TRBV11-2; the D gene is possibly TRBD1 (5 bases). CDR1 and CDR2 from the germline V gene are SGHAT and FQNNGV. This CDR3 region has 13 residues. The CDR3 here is CVSSSSPGREQYF. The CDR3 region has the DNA TGTGTCAGCAGCTCCTCGCCAGGGCGCGAGCAGTACTTC.

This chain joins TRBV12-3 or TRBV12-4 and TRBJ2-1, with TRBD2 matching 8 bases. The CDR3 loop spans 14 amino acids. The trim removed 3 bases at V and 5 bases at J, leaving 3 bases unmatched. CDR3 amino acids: CASSFTGGDNEQFF. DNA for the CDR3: TGTGCCAGCAGTTTTACCGGGGGGGACAATGAGCAGTTCTTC.

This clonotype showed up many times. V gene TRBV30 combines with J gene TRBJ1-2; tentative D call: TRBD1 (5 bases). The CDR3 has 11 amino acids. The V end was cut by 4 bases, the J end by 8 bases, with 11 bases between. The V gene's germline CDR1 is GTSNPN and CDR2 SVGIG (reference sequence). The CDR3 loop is CAWNEGMGYTF. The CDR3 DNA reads TGTGCCTGGAACGAGGGGATGGGCTACACCTTC.

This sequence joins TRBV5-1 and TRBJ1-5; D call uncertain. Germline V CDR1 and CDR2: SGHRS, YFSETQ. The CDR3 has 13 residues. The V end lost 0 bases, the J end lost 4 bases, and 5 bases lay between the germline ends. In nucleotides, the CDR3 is TGCGCCAGCAGCTTGGTGCCAAATCAGCCCCAGCATTTT. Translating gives CASSLVPNQPQHF. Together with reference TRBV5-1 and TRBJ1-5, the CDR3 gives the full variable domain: KAGVTQTPRYLIKTRGQQVTLSCSPISGHRSVSWYQQTPGQGLQFLFEYFSETQRNKGNFPGRFSGRQFSNSRSEMNVSTLELGDSALYLCASSLVPNQPQHFGDGTRLSIL.

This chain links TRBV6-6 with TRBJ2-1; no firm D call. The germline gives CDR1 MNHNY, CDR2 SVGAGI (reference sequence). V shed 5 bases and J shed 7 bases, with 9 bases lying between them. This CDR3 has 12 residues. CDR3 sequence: CASSPFGNEQFF. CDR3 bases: TGTGCCAGCAGTCCATTCGGGAATGAGCAGTTCTTC.

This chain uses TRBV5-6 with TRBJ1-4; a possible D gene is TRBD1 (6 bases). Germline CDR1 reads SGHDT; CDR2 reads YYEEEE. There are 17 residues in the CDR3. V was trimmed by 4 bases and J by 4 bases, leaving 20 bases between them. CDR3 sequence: CASSPGQPFSGNEKLFF. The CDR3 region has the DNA TGTGCCAGCAGCCCTGGACAGCCATTCTCGGGTAATGAAAAACTGTTTTTT.

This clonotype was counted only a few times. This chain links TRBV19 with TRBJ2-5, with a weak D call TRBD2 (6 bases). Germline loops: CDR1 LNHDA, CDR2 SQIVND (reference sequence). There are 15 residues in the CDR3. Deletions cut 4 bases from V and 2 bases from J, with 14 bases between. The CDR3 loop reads CASSNGLLTQETQYF. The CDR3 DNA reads TGTGCCAGTAGTAACGGACTACTCACGCAAGAGACCCAGTACTTC.

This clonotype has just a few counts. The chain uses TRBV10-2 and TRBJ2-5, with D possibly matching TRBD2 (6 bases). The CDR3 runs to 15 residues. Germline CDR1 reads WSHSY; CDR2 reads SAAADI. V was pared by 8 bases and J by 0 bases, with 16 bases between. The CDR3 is CASCLEGPYQETQYF. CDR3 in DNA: TGCGCCAGCTGTTTGGAGGGACCCTACCAAGAGACCCAGTACTTC.

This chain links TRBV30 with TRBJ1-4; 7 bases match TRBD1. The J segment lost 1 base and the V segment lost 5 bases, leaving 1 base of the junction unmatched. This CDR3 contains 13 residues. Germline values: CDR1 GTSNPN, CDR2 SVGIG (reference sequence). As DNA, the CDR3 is TGTGCCTGGGCAGGGGGAACTAATGAAAAACTGTTTTTT. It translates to CAWAGGTNEKLFF.

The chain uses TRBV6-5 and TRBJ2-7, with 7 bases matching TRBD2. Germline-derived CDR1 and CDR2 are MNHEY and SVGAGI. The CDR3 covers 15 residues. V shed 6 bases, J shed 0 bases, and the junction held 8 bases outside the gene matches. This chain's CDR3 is CASRPSWGGSYEQYF. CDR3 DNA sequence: TGTGCCAGCAGACCGTCTTGGGGGGGCTCCTACGAGCAGTACTTC.

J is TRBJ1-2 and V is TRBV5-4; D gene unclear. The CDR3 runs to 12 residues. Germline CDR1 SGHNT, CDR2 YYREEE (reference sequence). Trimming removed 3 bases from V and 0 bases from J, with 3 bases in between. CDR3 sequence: CASSSPNYGYTF. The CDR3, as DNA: TGTGCCAGCAGCTCTCCTAACTATGGCTACACCTTC. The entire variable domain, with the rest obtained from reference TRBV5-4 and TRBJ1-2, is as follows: ETGVTQSPTHLIKTRGQQVTLRCSSQSGHNTVSWYQQALGQGPQFIFQYYREEENGRGNFPPRFSGLQFPNYSSELNVNALELDDSALYLCASSSPNYGYTFGSGTRLTVV.

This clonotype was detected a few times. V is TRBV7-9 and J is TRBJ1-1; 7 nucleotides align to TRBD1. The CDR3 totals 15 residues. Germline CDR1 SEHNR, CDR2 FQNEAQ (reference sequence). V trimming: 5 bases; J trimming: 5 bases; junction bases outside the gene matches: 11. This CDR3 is CASSRRKGAGTEAFF. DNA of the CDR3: TGTGCCAGCAGCCGGAGGAAGGGGGCGGGAACTGAAGCTTTCTTT. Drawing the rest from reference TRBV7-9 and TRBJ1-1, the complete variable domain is DTGVSQNPRHKITKRGQNVTFRCDPISEHNRLYWYRQTLGQGPEFLTYFQNEAQLEKSRLLSDRFSAERPKGSFSTLEIQRTEQGDSAMYLCASSRRKGAGTEAFFGQGTRLTVV.

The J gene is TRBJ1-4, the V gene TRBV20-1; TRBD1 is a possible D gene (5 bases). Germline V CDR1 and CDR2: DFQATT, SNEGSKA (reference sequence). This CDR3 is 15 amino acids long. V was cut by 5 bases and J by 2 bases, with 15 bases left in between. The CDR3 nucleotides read TGCAGTGCTCCCAGGAGGACAACGACTAATGAAAAACTGTTTTTT. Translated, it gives CSAPRRTTTNEKLFF.

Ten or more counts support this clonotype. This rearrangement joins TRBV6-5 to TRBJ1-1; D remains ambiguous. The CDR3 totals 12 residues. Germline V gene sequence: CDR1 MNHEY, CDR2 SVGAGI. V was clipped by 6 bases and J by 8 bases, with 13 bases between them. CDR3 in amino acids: CASRRGLGEAFF. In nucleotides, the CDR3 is TGTGCCAGCAGAAGAGGGTTGGGGGAAGCTTTCTTT.

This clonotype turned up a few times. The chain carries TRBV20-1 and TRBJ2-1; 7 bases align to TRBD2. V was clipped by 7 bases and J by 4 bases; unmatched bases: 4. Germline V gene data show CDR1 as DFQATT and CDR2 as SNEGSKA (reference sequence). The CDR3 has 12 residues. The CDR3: CSVLAEYNEQFF. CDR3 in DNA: TGCAGTGTTCTAGCGGAGTACAATGAGCAGTTCTTC.

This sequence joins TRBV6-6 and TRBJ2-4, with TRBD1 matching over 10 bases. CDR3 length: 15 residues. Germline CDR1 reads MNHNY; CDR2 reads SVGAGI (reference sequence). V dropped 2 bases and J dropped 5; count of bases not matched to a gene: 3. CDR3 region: CASSYPGTGENIQYF. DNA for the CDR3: TGTGCCAGCAGTTACCCCGGGACAGGGGAAAACATTCAGTACTTC.

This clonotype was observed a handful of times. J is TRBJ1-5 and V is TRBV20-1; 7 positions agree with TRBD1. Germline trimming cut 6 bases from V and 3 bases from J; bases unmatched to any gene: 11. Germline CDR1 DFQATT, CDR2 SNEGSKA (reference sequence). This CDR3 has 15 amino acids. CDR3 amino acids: CSATPGTDYNQPQHF. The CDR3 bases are TGCAGTGCAACCCCCGGGACAGATTACAATCAGCCCCAGCATTTT.